A selection of T cell receptor beta chains follows, all from one sample in a study of blood T cell repertoires in COVID-19. The protocol was immunoSEQ multiplex PCR, while the TCRdb copy is restricted to in-frame clones and leaves out a portion. Of around 68,000 clones listed, 80% to 90% are singletons. Sequencing used peripheral blood. The receptors were sampled from a man over 45 with active COVID-19. Each CDR3 is given with its conserved first and last residue. Fields, in order: CDR3 DNA, CDR3 protein, J gene, clone size, D gene, V gene, CDR3 length. A D gene is named only where the DNA matches it firmly. Size is omitted from some rows. Given values are once, few, many or a class for expanded clones.

TGCGCCAGCAGCCAGGGGAGGCCTGATACGCAGTATTTT	CASSQGRPDTQYF	TRBJ2-3	NA	NA	TRBV4-3	13
TGTGCCAGCAGCTTAGGTGCTGACTCACTGGAGACCCAGTACTTC	CASSLGADSLETQYF	TRBJ2-5	few	NA	TRBV7-2	15
TGTGCCAGCAGCTGGGAGGGACCGTCCACAGATACGCAGTATTTT	CASSWEGPSTDTQYF	TRBJ2-3	few	TRBD2	TRBV5-8	15
TGCGCCAGCAGCCAAGATCCGAGGGGGGGGCGAGATGGCTACACCTTC	CASSQDPRGGRDGYTF	TRBJ1-2	NA	NA	TRBV4-1	16
TGCGCCAGCAGCTTGCAGATAGCGGGAGGGCCAGGCTACACAGATACGCAGTATTTT	CASSLQIAGGPGYTDTQYF	TRBJ2-3	NA	TRBD2	TRBV5-1	19
TGCGCCAGCAGCCCCAGGGGGTTAGCGGGGGGCGACAATGAGCAGTTCTTC	CASSPRGLAGGDNEQFF	TRBJ2-1	NA	TRBD2	TRBV5-1	17
TGTGCCAGCAGCCAAGTCGGTAGAGGCGGCTATAGCAATCAGCCCCAGCATTTT	CASSQVGRGGYSNQPQHF	TRBJ1-5	NA	NA	TRBV4-2	18
TGTGCCAGCAGCGTTTTGGGTGGGACTCCACCGCGCCAGCAGTACTTC	CASSVLGGTPPRQQYF	TRBJ2-7	NA	NA	TRBV11-1	16
TGTGCCAGCAGTTCGCAGGGTTCTTCAGATACGCAGTATTTT	CASSSQGSSDTQYF	TRBJ2-3	NA	NA	TRBV6-5	14
TGTGCCAGCAGCCAAGGCCGGTATGGCTACACCTTC	CASSQGRYGYTF	TRBJ1-2	NA	NA	TRBV3-1/TRBV3-2	12
TGTGCCACCAATGGGGACTCTCAATACGAGCAGTACTTC	CATNGDSQYEQYF	TRBJ2-7	NA	NA	TRBV2	13
TGTGCCAGCAGTCGACAGGAGAACACTGAAGCTTTCTTT	CASSRQENTEAFF	TRBJ1-1	NA	NA	TRBV27	13
TGTGCCAGCAGTTACACGGGACAGGGGGCGGCCTACACCTTC	CASSYTGQGAAYTF	TRBJ1-2	NA	TRBD1	TRBV6-5	14
TGTGCCAGTACCACAGGGGGCCGAAATCAGCCCCAGCATTTT	CASTTGGRNQPQHF	TRBJ1-5	few	TRBD1	TRBV19	14
TGTGCCAGCAGTTTAGATGGCCGGGGATATAACTATGGCTACACCTTC	CASSLDGRGYNYGYTF	TRBJ1-2	NA	NA	TRBV27	16
TGTGCCAGCAGTGAACAGGGCAACTCTTCACCCCTCCACTTT	CASSEQGNSSPLHF	TRBJ1-6	NA	NA	TRBV6-4	14
TGTGCCACCAGTAGGGGCCCGGAGACCCAGTACTTC	CATSRGPETQYF	TRBJ2-5	NA	NA	TRBV24-1	12
TGTGCCAGCAGACCAAATCAGGACAGGGGTATGAGTTCACCCCTCCACTTT	CASRPNQDRGMSSPLHF	TRBJ1-6	NA	TRBD1	TRBV7-9	17
TGTGCCAGCAGCCAAGATCTTGAAGGGGGTGAAGCTTTCTTT	CASSQDLEGGEAFF	TRBJ1-1	NA	NA	TRBV3-1/TRBV3-2	14
TGTGCCAGCAGCCAAGACCTTTCGCGGGGCTCCTACGAGCAGTACTTC	CASSQDLSRGSYEQYF	TRBJ2-7	NA	NA	TRBV3-1/TRBV3-2	16
TGCGCCAGCAGCTTGCTAGCGGGGGGTATCTACGAGCAGTACTTC	CASSLLAGGIYEQYF	TRBJ2-7	NA	TRBD2	TRBV5-1	15
TGTGCCAGCAGTACCGGGACTAGCGACGGCTACAATGAGCAGTTCTTC	CASSTGTSDGYNEQFF	TRBJ2-1	NA	TRBD2	TRBV28	16
TGCAGCGTTGAAGATGAGGGGGCCTACGAGCAGTACTTC	CSVEDEGAYEQYF	TRBJ2-7	NA	NA	TRBV29-1	13
TGTGCTAGTGGTCCCACCGGGACTAGCGGGACGGATGAGCAGTTCTTC	CASGPTGTSGTDEQFF	TRBJ2-1	NA	TRBD2	TRBV12-5	16
TGTGCCAGCAGCTTAGAGGGGGTGCGACCTAAAAACATTCAGTACTTC	CASSLEGVRPKNIQYF	TRBJ2-4	NA	NA	TRBV5-4	16
TGTGCCAGCAGCTTAGACTACTACGAGCAGTACTTC	CASSLDYYEQYF	TRBJ2-7	NA	NA	TRBV7-2	12
TGTGCCATATCAAGCGGCGGGACAGGGGACTACGAGCAGTACTTC	CAISSGGTGDYEQYF	TRBJ2-7	NA	TRBD1	TRBV6-5	15
TGCGCCAGCAGCCCCCTCCCCAGAGGGAGATTCGATGAGCAGTTCTTC	CASSPLPRGRFDEQFF	TRBJ2-1	once	NA	TRBV5-1	16
TGTGCCAGCAGTGGGGCCGGACGGCGAATCTACGAGCAGTACTTC	CASSGAGRRIYEQYF	TRBJ2-7	NA	NA	TRBV6-2/TRBV6-3	15
TGTGCCAGCAGCCCGGACGCCGCGGGGACCCAGTACTTC	CASSPDAAGTQYF	TRBJ2-5	NA	NA	TRBV5-4	13
TGTGCCATCAGTGAGTCGACTCTGACAGGTGGCTCACCCCTCCACTTT	CAISESTLTGGSPLHF	TRBJ1-6	NA	NA	TRBV10-3	16
TGCGCCAGCAGGGACAACAGGGGAGGCTTCTATAATTCACCCCTCCACTTT	CASRDNRGGFYNSPLHF	TRBJ1-6	once	TRBD1	TRBV4-1	17